These T cell receptor beta chains were read from a single sample in a study of shared T cell receptors in the human thymus. The protocol was immunoSEQ multiplex PCR, while the TCRdb copy is restricted to in-frame clones and leaves out a portion. This table holds 450,000 to 650,000 clones, 75% to 80% found once. This sample was also put to use in a study of human thymus T cells.

What was sequenced was thymocytes. All receptors derive from a boy under two years old with a congenital heart defect. Both conserved end residues are part of each CDR3. The D gene is left open where the match is weak. Expanded clones get a size class; other rows say once, few or many, or leave the size out.

j_call: TRBJ2-7; v_call: TRBV30; clone_size: .; d_call: TRBD2; cdr3_aa: CAWSPRTSALPSYEQYF; cdr3_nt: TGTGCCTGGAGCCCGAGAACTAGCGCCTTACCCTCCTACGAGCAGTACTTC
j_call: TRBJ2-7; v_call: TRBV7-9; clone_size: few; d_call: .; cdr3_aa: CASREAGTYEQYF; cdr3_nt: TGTGCCAGCCGGGAGGCCGGGACATACGAGCAGTACTTC
j_call: TRBJ2-5; v_call: TRBV20-1; clone_size: .; d_call: TRBD1; cdr3_aa: CSASGGGTQYF; cdr3_nt: TGCAGTGCTTCAGGGGGCGGGACCCAGTACTTC
j_call: TRBJ2-7; v_call: TRBV27; clone_size: .; d_call: .; cdr3_aa: CASSFDHRDLERENYEQYF; cdr3_nt: TGTGCCAGCAGTTTTGACCACAGGGACCTCGAGCGGGAAAACTACGAGCAGTACTTC
j_call: TRBJ1-1; v_call: TRBV30; clone_size: .; d_call: .; cdr3_aa: CAWSVRDFGDTEAFF; cdr3_nt: TGTGCCTGGAGTGTACGGGATTTTGGGGACACTGAAGCTTTCTTT
j_call: TRBJ2-2; v_call: TRBV10-3; clone_size: .; d_call: .; cdr3_aa: CAISLDWGIGELFF; cdr3_nt: TGTGCCATCAGCTTGGACTGGGGTATCGGGGAGCTGTTTTTT
j_call: TRBJ1-2; v_call: TRBV4-1; clone_size: once; d_call: .; cdr3_aa: CASSQDQEGYGYTF; cdr3_nt: TGCGCCAGCAGCCAAGATCAGGAAGGCTATGGCTACACCTTC
j_call: TRBJ2-1; v_call: TRBV7-9; clone_size: once; d_call: .; cdr3_aa: CASSLPPRDEQFF; cdr3_nt: TGTGCCAGCAGCTTACCTCCTCGCGATGAGCAGTTCTTC
j_call: TRBJ2-6; v_call: TRBV11-3; clone_size: .; d_call: .; cdr3_aa: CASRPQSLLSGANVLTF; cdr3_nt: TGTGCCAGCAGGCCACAGAGTCTACTCTCTGGGGCCAACGTCCTGACTTTC
j_call: TRBJ1-2; v_call: TRBV30; clone_size: .; d_call: .; cdr3_aa: CAWSVPTKAGGYTF; cdr3_nt: TGTGCCTGGAGTGTACCGACAAAGGCAGGTGGCTACACCTTC
j_call: TRBJ1-1; v_call: TRBV5-4; clone_size: .; d_call: .; cdr3_aa: CASSSTGGTEAFF; cdr3_nt: TGTGCCAGCAGTTCCACAGGTGGCACTGAAGCTTTCTTT
j_call: TRBJ1-4; v_call: TRBV27; clone_size: .; d_call: TRBD1; cdr3_aa: CASSLNRDRGKKLFF; cdr3_nt: TGTGCCAGCAGCCTAAACCGGGACAGGGGGAAAAAACTGTTTTTT
j_call: TRBJ2-7; v_call: TRBV30; clone_size: .; d_call: TRBD2; cdr3_aa: CAWSFTPIAGPFSYEQYF; cdr3_nt: TGTGCCTGGAGTTTCACCCCTATAGCGGGACCCTTCTCCTACGAGCAGTACTTC
j_call: TRBJ1-2; v_call: TRBV7-2; clone_size: .; d_call: TRBD1; cdr3_aa: CASTGQGANYGYTF; cdr3_nt: TGTGCCAGCACCGGACAGGGGGCTAACTATGGCTACACCTTC
j_call: TRBJ2-5; v_call: TRBV6-1; clone_size: .; d_call: TRBD1; cdr3_aa: CASRDRGFQETQYF; cdr3_nt: TGTGCCAGCAGGGACAGGGGGTTCCAAGAGACCCAGTACTTC
j_call: TRBJ2-3; v_call: TRBV10-2; clone_size: .; d_call: .; cdr3_aa: CASRKRRYTDTQYF; cdr3_nt: TGCGCCAGCAGAAAGAGGAGATACACAGATACGCAGTATTTT
j_call: TRBJ2-7; v_call: TRBV12-5; clone_size: .; d_call: TRBD1; cdr3_aa: CAFRPDRGMAFPYEQYF; cdr3_nt: TGTGCTTTCCGCCCGGACAGGGGGATGGCGTTCCCCTACGAGCAGTACTTC
j_call: TRBJ2-7; v_call: TRBV18; clone_size: .; d_call: .; cdr3_aa: CASSGGRIPYEQYF; cdr3_nt: TGTGCCAGCTCAGGGGGCAGGATTCCCTACGAGCAGTACTTC
j_call: TRBJ2-2; v_call: TRBV18; clone_size: .; d_call: TRBD1; cdr3_aa: CASSSEDRGDTGELFF; cdr3_nt: TGTGCCAGCTCATCCGAGGACAGGGGAGATACCGGGGAGCTGTTTTTT
j_call: TRBJ2-7; v_call: TRBV5-1; clone_size: .; d_call: .; cdr3_aa: CASSQTTANSYEQYF; cdr3_nt: TGCGCCAGCAGCCAGACGACAGCGAACTCCTACGAGCAGTACTTC
j_call: TRBJ2-1; v_call: TRBV27; clone_size: .; d_call: TRBD1; cdr3_aa: CASSPGTAYNEQFF; cdr3_nt: TGTGCCAGCAGTCCGGGGACAGCCTACAATGAGCAGTTCTTC
j_call: TRBJ2-3; v_call: TRBV28; clone_size: .; d_call: TRBD2; cdr3_aa: CASSSVRGENRADTQYF; cdr3_nt: TGTGCCAGCAGTTCTGTCCGGGGGGAGAACCGCGCAGATACGCAGTATTTT
j_call: TRBJ1-2; v_call: TRBV6-5; clone_size: .; d_call: .; cdr3_aa: CASRTQGPNYGYTF; cdr3_nt: TGTGCCAGCAGAACCCAGGGGCCGAACTATGGCTACACCTTC